This is a list of T cell receptor beta chains from one sample in a study of PD-1 blockade in classical Hodgkin lymphoma. Profiling relied on immunoSEQ multiplex PCR, and the TCRdb table lists in-frame clones only, not all of them. The sample includes about 98,000 clones, about four fifths of them seen just once. The starting material was peripheral blood mononuclear cells (PBMCs), obtained before the second cycle of nivolumab. These receptors came from a human donor with classical Hodgkin lymphoma. Both conserved end residues are part of each CDR3. The order of the fields is J gene, D gene, clone size, V gene, CDR3 protein, CDR3 DNA. The D gene is left open where the match is weak. Only some rows state a clone size, as once, few, many or a class for expanded clones.

TRBJ2-2	.	.	TRBV13	CASSPPVAGELFF	TGTGCCAGCAGCCCCCCTGTCGCCGGGGAGCTGTTTTTT
TRBJ2-7	.	.	TRBV21-1	CASSKVPVALDRGRSYEQYF	TGTGCCAGCAGCAAAGTGCCGGTTGCCTTGGACAGGGGACGTTCCTACGAGCAGTACTTC
TRBJ2-3	TRBD2	.	TRBV5-1	CASSETSGRTTQYF	TGCGCCAGCAGCGAGACTAGCGGGAGGACGACGCAGTATTTT
TRBJ2-7	.	.	TRBV19	CASSLLSGTYEQYF	TGTGCCAGTAGTCTTTTATCCGGGACCTACGAGCAGTACTTC
TRBJ1-3	.	.	TRBV6-6	CASRPRGGYSGNTIYF	TGTGCCAGCAGACCCCGGGGCGGTTACTCTGGAAACACCATATATTTT
TRBJ2-5	.	.	TRBV6-1	CASSVAGVRETQYF	TGTGCCAGCAGTGTGGCAGGGGTGCGCGAGACCCAGTACTTC
TRBJ2-2	.	.	TRBV10-3	CAISGGTTGELFF	TGTGCCATCAGTGGAGGTACCACCGGGGAGCTGTTTTTT
TRBJ2-3	TRBD1	.	TRBV9	CASSPRGLLGTDTQYF	TGTGCCAGCAGCCCGAGGGGGCTATTGGGGACAGATACGCAGTATTTT
TRBJ2-1	TRBD1	.	TRBV19	CASSRSGTGSLSYNEQFF	TGTGCCAGTAGTCGATCCGGGACAGGGTCATTATCCTACAATGAGCAGTTCTTC
TRBJ2-1	.	.	TRBV29-1	CSVDTPDNEQFF	TGCAGCGTTGATACACCTGACAATGAGCAGTTCTTC
TRBJ1-5	.	.	TRBV30	CAWSVFSGTWGNQPQHF	TGTGCCTGGAGTGTATTTTCAGGGACCTGGGGCAATCAGCCCCAGCATTTT
TRBJ1-1	.	.	TRBV10-3	CAISEESALLAEAFF	TGTGCCATCAGTGAGGAGTCCGCCCTTCTCGCTGAAGCTTTCTTT
TRBJ1-2	TRBD1	.	TRBV5-5	CASSLGTGGVYGYTF	TGTGCCAGCAGCCTAGGGACAGGGGGCGTCTATGGCTACACCTTC
TRBJ2-7	.	.	TRBV6-1	CASSEGPFEQYF	TGTGCCAGCAGTGAAGGGCCGTTTGAGCAGTACTTC
TRBJ2-7	TRBD2	.	TRBV28	CASSFRGGGVEQYF	TGTGCCAGCAGTTTCCGGGGCGGGGGTGTCGAGCAGTACTTC
TRBJ1-1	TRBD1	.	TRBV18	CASSRDRGLADTEAFF	TGTGCCAGCTCACGGGACAGGGGGCTGGCCGATACTGAAGCTTTCTTT
TRBJ2-3	TRBD2	few	TRBV28	CASSTPYSISGSTDTQYF	TGTGCCAGCAGTACCCCCTATTCGATTAGCGGGAGCACAGATACGCAGTATTTT
TRBJ1-1	.	.	TRBV10-2	CASSGAENTEAFF	TGCGCCAGCAGTGGAGCCGAGAACACTGAAGCTTTCTTT